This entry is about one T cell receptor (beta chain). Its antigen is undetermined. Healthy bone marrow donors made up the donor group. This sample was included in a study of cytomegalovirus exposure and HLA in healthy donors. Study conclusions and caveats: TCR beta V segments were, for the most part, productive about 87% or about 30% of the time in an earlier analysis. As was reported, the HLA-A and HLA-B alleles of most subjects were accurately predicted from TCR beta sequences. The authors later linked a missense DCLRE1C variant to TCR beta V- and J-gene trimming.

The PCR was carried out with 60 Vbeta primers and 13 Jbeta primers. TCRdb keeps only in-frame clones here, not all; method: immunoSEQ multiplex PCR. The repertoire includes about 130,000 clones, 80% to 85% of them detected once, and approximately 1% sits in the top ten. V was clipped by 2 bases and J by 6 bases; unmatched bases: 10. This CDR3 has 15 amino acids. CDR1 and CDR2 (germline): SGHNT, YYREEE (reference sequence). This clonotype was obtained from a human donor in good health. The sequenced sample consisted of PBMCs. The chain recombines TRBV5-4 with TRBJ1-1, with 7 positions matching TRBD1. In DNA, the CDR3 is TGTGCCAGCAGCTTTGACAGGGCAGTTTCCGCTGAAGCTTTCTTT. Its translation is CASSFDRAVSAEAFF.